This T cell receptor beta chain came from a study of neurological immune-mediated disorders (dated by TCRdb to the late 2010s). With respect to the entire study: Of the roughly 34 multiple sclerosis patients, approximately 30 had relapsing-remitting MS and 3 had secondary progressive MS. The study compared peripheral blood TCR-beta repertoires of HTLV-I-associated myelopathy (HAM/TSP) patients, multiple sclerosis patients and healthy controls using UMI-based sequencing. The approximately 100 TCR-beta libraries included longitudinal samples, technical triplicates and paired sorted CD4+ and CD8+ T-cell subsets alongside PBMC samples. The cohort was made up of 68 subjects, consisting of 15 or so HAM/TSP patients, 35 or so multiple sclerosis patients and around 20 healthy controls. Findings and caveats that apply to the study as a whole: TCR clonal expansion was highest in HAM/TSP patients and lowest in MS patients, with MS patients falling below even healthy controls. Repertoires from 18 of 34 MS patients were grouped by phylogenetic analysis into a cluster of related CDR3 sequences, suggesting a possible repertoire-level signature. No clinical or MRI features were associated with the MS cluster, and the authors said that larger cohorts are needed. No identical CDR3 amino acid sequences were shared among expanded clones across subjects, suggesting private TCR-beta repertoires in all groups.

To synthesize cDNA, template-switch 5'RACE was performed with a primer carrying a 10-nucleotide random unique molecular identifier so that each TCR transcript was tagged. Every sequencing run covered 15-18 subjects and yielded more than 160 million TCR-beta sequences. The RNeasy kit was used to extract total RNA. TCR-beta VDJ regions were amplified with primers for the TCR constant region and the 5'RACE anchor, using the KAPA Real-time Library Amplification kit. A first PCR added sample indexes and Illumina adaptors, and a second PCR then raised library yield. After Ampure bead purification, the TCR product of roughly 650 bp was size-selected on a 2% E-gel SizeSelection system. Before pooling, library quality was assessed on a Bioanalyzer, concentration was determined with Qubit, and library quantification was performed with the Kapa Library Quantification kit. Paired-end 2 x 150 bp sequencing of the libraries was performed on an Illumina HiSeq 2500. To increase sequence diversity, roughly 24-31% phiX was spiked into each library pool. In the original analysis: The UMI-based MiGEC pipeline processed quality-filtered reads and removed over 75% of raw TCR sequences during error correction. IMGT germline references were used for alignment of VDJ genes, and clonotypes were defined by a unique CDR3 amino acid sequence together with V-J genes. Clonal expansion, Shannon diversity, and CDR3 relatedness (CalcPairwiseDistances, ClusterSamples) were evaluated with VDJtools, and phylogenetic trees were built with CLCbio workbench. Using coefficient-of-variation modelling across technical triplicates, the study counted a clone as expanded if it had at least 8 unique UMIs. TCRdb cleaned the public reads at Q25 with fastp, built clones with MiXCR and kept in-frame beta chains. Each entry is one CDR3 protein sequence, shown with its most common DNA and genes. V and J calls and clone size were set by TCRdb, not the authors. The sample yields 70,000 or so distinct CDR3 sequences; 4% to 6% were counted once. The ten largest clones capture 2.5% to 3% of the sample.

For the unsorted PBMC libraries, 2 million PBMCs were stored in RNAlater at -80 degrees C until RNA extraction and were used to generate the libraries. The multiple sclerosis patients were enrolled in a US clinical protocol that evaluated disease progression with magnetic resonance imaging. Peripheral blood underwent Ficoll-Hypaque density gradient centrifugation to isolate PBMCs, which were then cryopreserved in liquid nitrogen. The germline V gene yields SGHDT for CDR1 and YYEEEE for CDR2. The CDR3 holds 14 amino acids from the cysteine to the phenylalanine. Only the CDR3 portion is preserved as DNA: 42 bases, with reading frame beginning at the first base. The germline ends are 13 bases apart after V is trimmed by 3 bases and J by 5 bases. This clonotype was picked up many times. This clone's antigen is unknown. Qualities for individual bases were not recorded, and no much larger clone is one base off.

The clonotype was recovered from a woman aged 30 to 39 with multiple sclerosis. The material sequenced was PBMCs. The chain links TRBV5-6 with TRBJ2-3; matching of 5 bases hints at TRBD1 as the D gene. The DNA sequence is given as TGTGCCAGCAGCTCCGCTGGGGCCCAAGATACGCAGTATTTT. Its translation is CASSSAGAQDTQYF. The CDR3 plus the reference TRBV5-6 and TRBJ2-3 genes for the other parts give the full variable domain: DAGVTQSPTHLIKTRGQQVTLRCSPKSGHDTVSWYQQALGQGPQFIFQYYEEEERQRGNFPDRFSGHQFPNYSSELNVNALLLGDSALYLCASSSAGAQDTQYFGPGTRLTVL.